This T cell receptor (beta chain) was obtained from a study of blood T cells in healthy people across ages. Study-wide results and caveats: A strong correlation was found between TCR beta diversity and the percentage of naive T cells. Getting older went along with TCR beta diversity per million T cells dropping roughly linearly. Underestimates were what the diversity estimates from one million T cells were considered to be.

About this clonotype: Its antigen is unknown.

Every donor gave around 10 milliliters of peripheral blood. PCR was performed a second time for roughly 6 to 12 cycles using a sample-barcoded 5' primer and a J-beta primer mix. TCRdb independently ran MiXCR on the 5' RACE reads; one entry per CDR3 protein. Here the sample spans about 640,000 distinct CDR3 sequences, roughly two fifths being singletons. What was sequenced was blood. This clonotype originated in a man older than 75 in good health.

The CDR3, as DNA: TGTGCCTGGAGAGTCTCCGGGACAGGGAATGAAAAACTGTTTTTT. Its protein is CAWRVSGTGNEKLFF. The chain carries TRBV30 and TRBJ1-4; 9 positions match TRBD1. This CDR3 comprises 15 residues. Germline V lookup: CDR1 GTSNPN, CDR2 SVGIG (reference sequence). The J segment lost 5 bases and the V segment lost 3 bases, leaving 7 bases of the junction unmatched.